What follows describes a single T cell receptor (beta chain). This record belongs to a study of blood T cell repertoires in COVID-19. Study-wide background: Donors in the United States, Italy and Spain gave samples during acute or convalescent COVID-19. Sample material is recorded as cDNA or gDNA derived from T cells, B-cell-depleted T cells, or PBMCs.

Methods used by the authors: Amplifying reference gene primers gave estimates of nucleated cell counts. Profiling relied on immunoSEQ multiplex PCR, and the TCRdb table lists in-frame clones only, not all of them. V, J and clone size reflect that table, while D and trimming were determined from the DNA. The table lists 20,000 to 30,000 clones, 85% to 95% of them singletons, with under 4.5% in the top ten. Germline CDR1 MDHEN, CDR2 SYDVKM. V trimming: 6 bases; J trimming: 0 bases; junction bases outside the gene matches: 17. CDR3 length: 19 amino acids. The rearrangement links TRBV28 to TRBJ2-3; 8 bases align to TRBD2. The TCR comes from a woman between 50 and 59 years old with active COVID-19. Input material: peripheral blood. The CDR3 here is CASSSGGRTPLFSTDTQYF. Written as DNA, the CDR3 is TGTGCCAGCAGCTCGGGCGGGAGGACTCCTCTGTTTAGCACAGATACGCAGTATTTT.